This T cell receptor beta chain was sequenced during a study of blood T cells in healthy people across ages. PCR was performed a second time for about 7 to 12 cycles using a sample-barcoded 5' primer and a J-beta primer mix. TCRdb recomputed calls from the 5' RACE reads with MiXCR, one row per CDR3 protein. This table has about 970,000 distinct CDR3 sequences, roughly 47% appearing once. CDR1 is SGHRS, CDR2 YFSETQ, per germline. CDR3 length: 14 residues. Trimming shortened V by 6 bases and J by 0 bases, and 12 bases separated the two germline ends. The sample was blood. The receptor was isolated from an older woman in good health. The genes are TRBV5-1 and TRBJ1-2, with D uncertain. CDR3 region: CASNGLGPNYGYTF. As DNA, the CDR3 is TGCGCCAGCAATGGGCTTGGCCCTAACTATGGCTACACCTTC.